The 24 T cell receptor beta chains below all came from one sample that was sequenced in a study of Ad26.COV2.S vaccination and SARS-CoV-2 variants. Sequenced by immunoSEQ multiplex PCR; TCRdb stores in-frame clones only, minus some. The sample contains about 350,000 clones, around 84% of which appear only once. Indicated treatment: some 20 received Ad26.COV2.S at low or high dose, single or two shots; five or six received placebo; per-sample allocation not given. Sample collection was performed on day 63 after the first vaccine or placebo injection. Sequencing used peripheral blood, obtained in a trial of Ad26.COV2.S vaccine versus placebo. These TCRs come from a person aged 18-60 years who received the Ad26.COV2.S COVID-19 vaccine or a placebo.

The chain is built from TRBV29-1 and TRBJ2-7, with 8 bases identical to TRBD2. This CDR3 region has 15 residues. Germline V CDR1 and CDR2: SQVTM, ANQGSEA. The V segment lost 4 bases and the J segment 2 bases; nucleotides outside the gene matches: 10. CDR3 in DNA: TGCAGCGTTGGGGATGGGGGGGGACTAGCCTACGAGCAGTACTTC. Protein: CSVGDGGGLAYEQYF.

V gene TRBV11-3 combines with J gene TRBJ2-3, with D possibly matching TRBD2 (5 bases). CDR1 is SGHNT, CDR2 YENEEA, per germline. The CDR3 totals 16 residues. The V end lost 5 bases, the J end lost 7 bases, and 22 bases lay between the germline ends. CDR3 in DNA: TGTGCCAGCAGCGCGGGCGGGCGGCTTCCCTTCAATACGCAGTATTTT. Protein product: CASSAGGRLPFNTQYF.

This chain uses TRBV6-5 with TRBJ2-1, with a weak D call TRBD2 (6 bases). The CDR3 has 13 amino acids. V gave up 8 bases and J gave up 6 bases, with 14 bases separating them. Germline-derived CDR1 and CDR2 are MNHEY and SVGAGI. The CDR3 sequence is CASSNVGGNEQFF. The CDR3 coding sequence is TGTGCCAGCTCTAACGTCGGGGGCAATGAGCAGTTCTTC.

The rearrangement uses TRBV5-1 and TRBJ2-7; weak D call: TRBD1 (7 bases). CDR3 length equals 14 residues. Germline V gene data show CDR1 as SGHRS and CDR2 as YFSETQ. The V and J ends lost 0 bases and 3 bases respectively, with 10 bases between them. Written as DNA, the CDR3 is TGCGCCAGCAGCTTGGACCAGGGGGGCTACGAGCAGTACTTC. Translation: CASSLDQGGYEQYF.

This clone has only one observation. The gene calls are TRBV19 and TRBJ1-5; no firm D call. V lost 7 bases and J 9 bases, leaving 19 bases between the germline ends. The V gene's germline CDR1 is LNHDA and CDR2 SQIVND (reference sequence). CDR3 size: 14 residues. CDR3 in DNA: TGTGCCAGTAACCCGGCGGAAGGGAGACGGCCCCAGCATTTT. As protein: CASNPAEGRRPQHF.

The V gene is TRBV6-6, the J gene TRBJ2-1; 11 bases line up with TRBD2. This CDR3 region has 15 residues. The germline V gene encodes CDR1 MNHNY and CDR2 SVGAGI (reference sequence). V lost 4 bases and J lost 5; bases outside the gene matches: 4. As DNA, the CDR3 is TGTGCCAGCAGTTTACTAGCGGGAGATAACAATGAGCAGTTCTTC. Amino acids: CASSLLAGDNNEQFF.

Details on this clone: At the DNA level, this CDR3 is encoded by other sequences in the same sample as well. The chain couples TRBV4-3 to TRBJ2-3; the D is unclear. V was cut by 0 bases and J by 0 bases, with 4 bases left in between. CDR3 size: 14 residues. Germline CDR1 and CDR2: LGHNA and YSLEER. The DNA of the CDR3 is TGCGCCAGCAGCCAAGAGGGTAGCACAGATACGCAGTATTTT. Protein sequence: CASSQEGSTDTQYF.

This clone was recorded only once. The V and J genes are TRBV29-1 and TRBJ1-1; no reliable D call. Germline V gene lookup returns CDR1 SQVTM and CDR2 ANQGSEA. V was pared by 7 bases and J by 0 bases, with 9 bases between. The CDR3 is 12 residues long. CDR3 in DNA: TGCAGCGGAGAACGGGTGAACACTGAAGCTTTCTTT. This gives the protein CSGERVNTEAFF.

This chain's CDR3 is CASSPPTGGLEETQYF. CDR3 coding DNA: TGTGCCAGCTCACCACCTACAGGGGGGTTGGAAGAGACCCAGTACTTC. V usage is TRBV18 and J usage is TRBJ2-5; 8 nucleotides agree with TRBD1. Germline CDR1 and CDR2: KGHSH and LQKENI. The V segment lost 0 bases and the J segment 3 bases; nucleotides outside the gene matches: 6. This CDR3 spans 16 amino acids.

The chain uses TRBV11-3 and TRBJ2-7; perhaps TRBD2 as D (6 bases). Trimming pared 3 bases from V and 4 bases from J, leaving 16 bases between. The CDR3 consists of 15 residues. Germline V gene sequence: CDR1 SGHNT, CDR2 YENEEA. For the CDR3, the DNA is TGTGCCAGCAGCTTCCGCTCGGGGGATCTATACGAGCAGTACTTC. This sequence encodes CASSFRSGDLYEQYF.

This clone was counted a single time. The chain employs TRBV5-1 and TRBJ2-7; D call uncertain. V lost 6 bases and J 2 bases, leaving 15 bases between the germline ends. The CDR3 extends over 14 amino acids. Germline V gives CDR1 SGHRS, CDR2 YFSETQ. CDR3 DNA sequence: TGCGCCAGCACACCTTTGACATCCGCCTACGAGCAGTACTTC. Translation: CASTPLTSAYEQYF.

This chain joins TRBV13 and TRBJ1-4; weak D call: TRBD1 (5 bases). V dropped 2 bases and J dropped 1 base, with 11 bases sitting between them. There are 16 residues in the CDR3. Germline V CDR1 and CDR2: PRHDT, FYEKMQ (reference sequence). The CDR3 sequence: CASSLNGGVTNEKLFF. Written as DNA, the CDR3 is TGTGCCAGCAGCTTAAACGGGGGGGTAACTAATGAAAAACTGTTTTTT.

The J gene is TRBJ2-7, the V gene TRBV27, with a weak D call TRBD2 (6 bases). The CDR3 consists of 15 residues. Trimming left V 2 bases short and J 0 bases short, with 11 bases between. The germline V gene encodes CDR1 MNHEY and CDR2 SMNVEV (reference sequence). CDR3 sequence (DNA): TGTGCCAGCAGTTTAAGGGACGGGAGCTCCTACGAGCAGTACTTC. It encodes CASSLRDGSSYEQYF.

The CDR3 protein is CASSYSGTERGSLFF. Here the CDR3 DNA reads TGTGCCAGCAGTTATTCCGGGACTGAGCGGGGGTCGCTGTTTTTT. The chain carries TRBV6-5 and TRBJ2-2; 8 nucleotides align to TRBD2. The CDR3 has 15 amino acids. The trim removed 3 bases at V and 13 bases at J, leaving 13 bases unmatched. CDR1 and CDR2 from the germline V gene are MNHEY and SVGAGI.

V is TRBV18 and J is TRBJ2-1; D could derive from TRBD1 or TRBD2 (5 bases each). V lost 2 bases and J 1 base, leaving 12 bases between the germline ends. This CDR3 is built from 16 residues. CDR1 is KGHSH, CDR2 LQKENI, per germline. CDR3 sequence: CASSPTGRASYNEQFF. CDR3 bases: TGTGCCAGCTCACCAACGGGGCGGGCGTCCTACAATGAGCAGTTCTTC.

The chain has TRBV4-3 and TRBJ1-1; 8 positions agree with TRBD1. Germline assignment: CDR1 LGHNA and CDR2 YSLEER. The V and J ends lost 3 bases and 0 bases, in that order; junction bases with no gene match: 9. This CDR3 is built from 17 residues. The CDR3, as DNA: TGCGCCAGCAGCCAGGTCGGACAGGGTGGGATGAACACTGAAGCTTTCTTT. Translating it yields CASSQVGQGGMNTEAFF.

The rearrangement joins TRBV27 to TRBJ2-1; 11 nucleotides match TRBD2. The CDR3 loop spans 15 amino acids. V lost 5 bases to trimming and J lost 7 bases; unmatched junction nucleotides: 7. CDR1 MNHEY and CDR2 SMNVEV come from the germline V gene (reference sequence). CDR3 residues: CASSIPRTSGNEQFF. Written as DNA, the CDR3 is TGTGCCAGCAGTATACCCCGGACTAGCGGGAATGAGCAGTTCTTC.

V gene TRBV27 combines with J gene TRBJ2-7; tentatively, D is TRBD1 (8 bases). Per the germline V gene, CDR1 is MNHEY and CDR2 is SMNVEV (reference sequence). V shed 7 bases and J shed 4 bases, with 20 bases lying between them. The CDR3 is made up of 15 amino acids. For the CDR3, the DNA is TGTGCCAGCACCTTAAGCGGGACAGGACATTACGAGCAGTACTTC. Translation gives CASTLSGTGHYEQYF.

This clone was seen only once. The rearrangement links TRBV9 to TRBJ2-1; 7 bases agree with TRBD2. Germline V gene data show CDR1 as SGDLS and CDR2 as YYNGEE. CDR3 size: 16 residues. The junction had 4 bases not matched to a gene; V was cut back by 1 base and J by 0 bases. CDR3 sequence (DNA): TGTGCCAGCAGCGTACACGGCGGGAGCTCCTACAATGAGCAGTTCTTC. It translates to CASSVHGGSSYNEQFF.

J is TRBJ2-1 and V is TRBV7-2, with TRBD2 matching over 10 bases. This CDR3 spans 17 amino acids. CDR1 and CDR2 (germline): SGHTA, FQGNSA. Trimming took 5 bases from V and 4 from J; bases not matched to a gene: 11. The CDR3 reads CASSLRLAGDLYNEQFF. The DNA for the CDR3 is TGTGCCAGCAGCCTTCGACTAGCGGGTGACCTTTACAATGAGCAGTTCTTC.

This chain links TRBV28 with TRBJ2-1; D tentatively reads TRBD1 or TRBD2 (5 bases each). The CDR3 contains 14 residues. Germline-derived CDR1 and CDR2 are MDHEN and SYDVKM. Between the trimmed V and J ends, which lost 6 bases and 6 bases, there was a span of 15 bases. CDR3 sequence (DNA): TGTGCCAGCAGAGGCACCGGGACGACCAATGAGCAGTTCTTC. Translated: CASRGTGTTNEQFF.

This CDR3 is CASNEGFGPTEAFF. The CDR3 nucleotides read TGTGCCAGTAATGAGGGCTTCGGGCCCACTGAAGCTTTCTTT. The chain recombines TRBV19 with TRBJ1-1; D is ambiguous. Germline V lookup: CDR1 LNHDA, CDR2 SQIVND (reference sequence). V dropped 7 bases and J dropped 4 bases, with 16 bases sitting between them. The CDR3 is 14 amino acids.

This chain connects TRBV4-3 to TRBJ2-5, with 10 bases lining up with TRBD1. The V gene end was trimmed by 2 bases and the J gene end by 5 bases; junction bases not matched to a gene: 14. In germline, CDR1 is LGHNA, CDR2 YSLEER. The CDR3 is 18 residues long. This chain's CDR3 is CASSQSRQGASEMETQYF. Here the CDR3 DNA reads TGCGCCAGCAGCCAATCACGACAGGGGGCCTCCGAAATGGAGACCCAGTACTTC.

J is TRBJ2-7 and V is TRBV11-2; 11 bases match TRBD1. The V segment lost 1 base and the J segment 4 bases; nucleotides outside the gene matches: 6. The germline V gene has CDR1 SGHAT and CDR2 FQNNGV. The CDR3 has 16 amino acids. Here the CDR3 DNA reads TGTGCCAGCAGCTTAGTCGGACAGGGGGCCTCTTACGAGCAGTACTTC. It codes for CASSLVGQGASYEQYF.